These T cell receptor beta chains were read from a single sample in a study of blood T cell repertoires in COVID-19. Clones were sequenced by immunoSEQ multiplex PCR, and TCRdb holds only the in-frame ones, with some missing. The sample holds about 140,000 clones, approximately 80% seen once. The sample comprised peripheral blood. All receptors derive from a human donor in a cohort sampled during active COVID-19. CDR3s include the opening cysteine and the closing phenylalanine or tryptophan. Fields, in order: clone size, V gene, J gene, D gene, CDR3 DNA, CDR3 protein. The D gene is left open where the match is weak. Not all rows give a size; the values are once, few, many and, for expanded clones, a class.

.	TRBV5-1	TRBJ2-3	TRBD1	TGCGCCAGCAGCTTTGAAGACAGGGCATTTGATACGCAGTATTTT	CASSFEDRAFDTQYF
.	TRBV6-5	TRBJ1-6	.	TGTGCCAGCAGTTACTCCTCGGCCAGGGCTAATTCACCCCTCCACTTT	CASSYSSARANSPLHF
.	TRBV10-1	TRBJ2-7	TRBD2	TGCGCCAGCAGTGAACCCTGGACGCGGGGGGTCCACGAGCAGTACTTC	CASSEPWTRGVHEQYF
.	TRBV6-4	TRBJ2-1	TRBD2	TGTGCCAGCAGTGAAAACCCGGGACTAGCGGGAGGAAATGAGCAGTTCTTC	CASSENPGLAGGNEQFF
.	TRBV6-6	TRBJ1-6	TRBD1	TGTGCCAGCACATCCGGGACAGAAGGATATAATTCACCCCTCCACTTT	CASTSGTEGYNSPLHF
.	TRBV30	TRBJ2-2	.	TGTGCCTGGAGCCGCGGGGCCGGGGAGCTGTTTTTT	CAWSRGAGELFF
few	TRBV6-5	TRBJ1-2	TRBD1	TGTGCCAGCAGTTTACAGGGGATCTATGGCTACACCTTC	CASSLQGIYGYTF
.	TRBV21-1	TRBJ2-4	.	TGTGCCAGCAGCAAAGCTGTCCCTAAAAACATTCAGTACTTC	CASSKAVPKNIQYF
.	TRBV11-2	TRBJ2-5	TRBD1	TGTGCCAGCAGCTTCTCCTCCGGGACAGGGGAAGAGACCCAGTACTTC	CASSFSSGTGEETQYF
.	TRBV3-1/TRBV3-2	TRBJ1-1	.	TGTGCCAGCAGCCTGCAGGTCGTCAACACTGAAGCTTTCTTT	CASSLQVVNTEAFF
.	TRBV6-2/TRBV6-3	TRBJ1-4	.	TGTGCCAGCAGCCGATCCCCCGGGGCAACTAATGAAAAACTGTTTTTT	CASSRSPGATNEKLFF
.	TRBV3-1/TRBV3-2	TRBJ2-7	.	TGTGCCAGCAGCCTTACGGGTTACTACGAGCAGTACTTC	CASSLTGYYEQYF
few	TRBV7-3	TRBJ2-5	.	TGTGCCAGCAGCTTGACAGCCTTTGAGACCCAGTACTTC	CASSLTAFETQYF
.	TRBV24-1	TRBJ1-5	.	TGTGCCACCAGTGATCCGGGATTCAATCAGCCCCAGCATTTT	CATSDPGFNQPQHF
.	TRBV3-1/TRBV3-2	TRBJ1-2	TRBD1	TGTGCCAGCAGCCAAGGGTTTGACAGGGGAGGATATGGCTACACCTTC	CASSQGFDRGGYGYTF
.	TRBV3-1/TRBV3-2	TRBJ2-5	.	TGTGCCAGCAGCCCCAGATATAGCGGCGGCCAAGAGACCCAGTACTTC	CASSPRYSGGQETQYF
.	TRBV19	TRBJ2-7	TRBD2	TGTGCCAGTAGTATAGGACTAGCGGGAGGAAAGGGGGAGCAGTACTTC	CASSIGLAGGKGEQYF
.	TRBV9	TRBJ2-3	TRBD1	TGTGCCAGCAGCCCCCGACAGGGGGACACAGATACGCAGTATTTT	CASSPRQGDTDTQYF
.	TRBV19	TRBJ2-3	.	TGTGCCAGTAGTCCCTCACAGGGAGGCACAGATACGCAGTATTTT	CASSPSQGGTDTQYF
.	TRBV2	TRBJ2-7	.	TGTGCCAGCAGTACCGGGACTCCCCTCGAGCAGTACTTC	CASSTGTPLEQYF
.	TRBV28	TRBJ1-5	TRBD1	TGTGCCGCCCAGGGGGCGCTCCGCAATCAGCCCCAGCATTTT	CAAQGALRNQPQHF
.	TRBV30	TRBJ2-3	TRBD1	TGTGCCTGGAGGGGGGACAGCCCAGATACGCAGTATTTT	CAWRGDSPDTQYF
.	TRBV7-9	TRBJ1-2	.	TGTGCCAGCAGCCTACAGACAGAGAACTATGGCTACACCTTC	CASSLQTENYGYTF
.	TRBV7-3	TRBJ2-1	TRBD1	TGTGCCAGCAGCTTAGGAGTACAGGGGGCGAAGGCCAATGAGCAGTTCTTC	CASSLGVQGAKANEQFF
few	TRBV5-4	TRBJ2-3	.	TGTGCCAGCAGCTTGAGCGGGCCCACAGATACGCAGTATTTT	CASSLSGPTDTQYF
.	TRBV7-3	TRBJ2-4	.	TGTGCCAGCAGCCCGACAGTAGCCAAAAACATTCAGTACTTC	CASSPTVAKNIQYF
.	TRBV27	TRBJ2-6	.	TGTGCCAGCAGTTTAGTTCAGGCTGGGGCCAACGTCCTGACTTTC	CASSLVQAGANVLTF